The present entry profiles one T cell receptor (beta chain) with its context. This entry comes from a study of CD8 T cells in Susac syndrome. 0.5 to 1 ug RNA was reverse transcribed with random hexamers. TCRdb independently ran MiXCR on the immunoSEQ multiplex PCR reads; one entry per CDR3 protein. The table lists under 200,000 distinct CDR3 sequences, roughly 96% of them singletons. The authors carried out high-throughput sequencing of TCR beta. They applied it to CD8+ and CD4+ T cells obtained from blood. Per germline, CDR1 SEHNR and CDR2 FQNEAQ (reference sequence). V was trimmed by 6 bases and J by 1 base, leaving 9 bases between them. This CDR3 has 13 residues.

Sequenced: CD8+ T cells from PBMCs. The source is a human donor with multiple sclerosis. V is TRBV7-9 and J is TRBJ1-1; a weak D match, TRBD1 (5 bases). The DNA of the CDR3 is TGTGCCAGCAGGCTTCAGGGGAACACTGAAGCTTTCTTT. This translates into CASRLQGNTEAFF.